This TCR beta chain was recorded in a study of a mutant IDH1 vaccine in newly diagnosed glioma. Study as a whole: Treatment recipients were approximately 62% male and around 38% female, and their mean age was around 39 years. Patients were pretreated with radiotherapy, temozolomide, or both, mostly both.

Time point: week 5, during vaccination. Every single dose of the vaccine, 300 ug of mutant IDH1 20-mer peptide, came with topical imiquimod. To note about this clone: Its antigen is unknown.

The protocol was immunoSEQ multiplex PCR, while the TCRdb copy is restricted to in-frame clones and leaves out a portion. The sample lists just under 80,000 clones; 75% to 95% were seen once. CDR3 length: 16 amino acids. Between the trimmed V and J ends, which lost 4 bases and 4 bases, there was a span of 20 bases. The germline gives CDR1 SNHLY, CDR2 FYNNEI. General observations from the study: Induction of immune responses by the vaccine occurred in about 92% of patients.

The chain carries TRBV2 and TRBJ2-7; maybe TRBD1 (6 bases). Sequenced here: PBMCs, sampled from a glioma patient whose treatment included an IDH1 peptide vaccine. The receptor comes from a woman between 45 and 60 years old with glioma. As DNA, the CDR3 is TGTGCCAGCAGTGGGGCCGACAGGAGTCTAGATTACGAGCAGTACTTC. Translated: CASSGADRSLDYEQYF.